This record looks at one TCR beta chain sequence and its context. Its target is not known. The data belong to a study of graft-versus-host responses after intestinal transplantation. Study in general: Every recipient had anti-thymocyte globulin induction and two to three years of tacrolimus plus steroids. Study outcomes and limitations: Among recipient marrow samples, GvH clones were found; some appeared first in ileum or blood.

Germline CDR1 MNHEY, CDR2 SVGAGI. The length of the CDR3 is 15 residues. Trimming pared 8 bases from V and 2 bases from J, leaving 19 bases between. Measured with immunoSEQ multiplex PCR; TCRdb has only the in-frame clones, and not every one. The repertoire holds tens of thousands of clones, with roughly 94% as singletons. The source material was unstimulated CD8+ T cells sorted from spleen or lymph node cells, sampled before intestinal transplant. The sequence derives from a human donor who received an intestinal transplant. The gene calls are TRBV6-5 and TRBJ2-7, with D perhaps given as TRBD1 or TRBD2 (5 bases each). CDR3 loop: CASCGSPRDPYEQYF. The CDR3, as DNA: TGTGCCAGCTGCGGGTCACCGAGGGACCCCTACGAGCAGTACTTC.